The rows below give T cell receptor beta chains drawn from one sample of a study of T cells in Graves' hyperthyroidism and ophthalmopathy. One entry per CDR3 protein results from TCRdb running MiXCR on the multiplex PCR reads. The sample has about 680,000 distinct CDR3 sequences, over 35% seen once. Sequenced input: blood. Source of these receptors: a woman aged 40 to 50 with Graves' hyperthyroidism. The CDR3 runs from the conserved cysteine through the conserved F or W. The order of the fields is J gene, V gene, clone size, CDR3 protein. Rows may omit the clone size; those that give it use once, few, many or a size class.

>TRBJ1-2|TRBV6-5|NA
CASSYAGTVGGYTF
>TRBJ1-6|TRBV2|NA
CASSAGTDRGNWNSPLHF
>TRBJ1-1|TRBV12-3/TRBV12-4|many
CATLRQVGNTEAFF
>TRBJ2-7|TRBV7-2|NA
CASSTRDWREQYF
>TRBJ2-7|TRBV9|many
CASSVGPMYEQYF
>TRBJ2-7|TRBV7-8|many
CASSLAVWQASSYEQYF
>TRBJ2-2|TRBV10-3|once
CAISSRGPPTGELFF
>TRBJ2-7|TRBV2|NA
CASSEMGSDEQYF
>TRBJ1-5|TRBV4-3|NA
CASSQLDYRGNQPQHF
>TRBJ1-6|TRBV4-3|NA
CASSPGQFNSPLHF
>TRBJ1-3|TRBV2|many
CASSLTAVSGNTIYF
>TRBJ1-3|TRBV25-1|many
CASSELGGPGNTIYF
>TRBJ1-5|TRBV12-3/TRBV12-4|NA
CASSDGVFTEQPQHF
>TRBJ1-2|TRBV29-1|many
CSVPAGKDGYTF
>TRBJ2-5|TRBV20-1|few
CSARTAQRGYQETQYF
>TRBJ2-7|TRBV29-1|few
CSVGDSAYEQYF
>TRBJ1-2|TRBV2|many
CASSDRGHYGYTF
>TRBJ2-7|TRBV29-1|NA
CSVETPGIPYEQYF
>TRBJ1-5|TRBV7-2|NA
CASTPGTGGNQPQHF
>TRBJ2-5|TRBV7-9|many
CASSFGSTQETQYF
>TRBJ2-1|TRBV6-6|NA
CASSYDRDGNEQFF
>TRBJ1-2|TRBV6-6|many
CASGGEYYGYTF
>TRBJ2-7|TRBV20-1|NA
CSARGLAGNYEQYF
>TRBJ1-2|TRBV7-2|few
CASSQEGRRRPPSYGYTF
>TRBJ2-6|TRBV10-3|NA
CAIREGAAGANVLTF
>TRBJ2-7|TRBV25-1|many
CASSDMGRQYF
>TRBJ2-2|TRBV7-3|few
CASSSGTYNTGELFF
>TRBJ2-5|TRBV10-3|many
CAISDTIQGVETQYF